Presented here are 23 T cell receptor beta chains from one specimen sequenced in a study of blood T cell repertoires in COVID-19. Assay: immunoSEQ multiplex PCR; the TCRdb copy retains only in-frame clones and omits some. The sample yields roughly 80,000 clones, approximately 90% seen once. Material for sequencing was peripheral blood. The receptor source for this set is a woman of 80 years or more with active or convalescent COVID-19.

The rearrangement uses TRBV4-3 and TRBJ1-2; perhaps TRBD1 as D (5 bases). Germline V gene lookup returns CDR1 LGHNA and CDR2 YSLEER. Trimming shortened V by 0 bases and J by 7 bases, and 24 bases separated the two germline ends. The CDR3 covers 18 residues. The CDR3 sequence is CASSQDSMGTGPRGGYTF. The CDR3, as DNA: TGCGCCAGCAGCCAAGATTCCATGGGCACAGGACCTCGAGGTGGCTACACCTTC.

This clone appeared a single time. This sequence joins TRBV3-1 (or the pseudogene TRBV3-2) and TRBJ2-3; 7 bases match TRBD1. The ends lost 1 base at V and 11 bases at J; junction bases unmatched: 9. Looked up from germline, CDR1 is LGHDT and CDR2 is YNNKEL (reference sequence). This CDR3 is 14 amino acids long. The CDR3 sequence: CASSQGPQGSVQYF. The CDR3 nucleotides read TGTGCCAGCAGCCAAGGACCACAGGGGAGCGTGCAGTATTTT.

The J gene is TRBJ1-1, the V gene TRBV6-2 or TRBV6-3; weak D call: TRBD1 (5 bases). Germline V CDR1 and CDR2: MNHEY, SVGEGT. The V and J ends lost 2 bases and 3 bases respectively, with 19 bases between them. The CDR3 runs to 17 residues. This CDR3 is CASSYLLRQSGYTEAFF. The DNA for the CDR3 is TGTGCCAGCAGTTACCTCCTTCGACAGTCTGGGTACACTGAAGCTTTCTTT.

For the CDR3, the DNA is TGTGCCAGCAGCCTTCGTCCCGGGACTAGCGGGAACACCGGGGAGCTGTTTTTT. This encodes CASSLRPGTSGNTGELFF. V gene TRBV7-2 combines with J gene TRBJ2-2, with 11 bases matching TRBD2. Per the germline V gene, CDR1 is SGHTA and CDR2 is FQGNSA. The CDR3 has 18 residues. V dropped 5 bases and J dropped 1; count of bases not matched to a gene: 9.

The chain recombines TRBV4-2 with TRBJ2-7; 8 nucleotides align to TRBD2. Germline V lookup: CDR1 LGHNA, CDR2 YNFKEQ. Trimming at V came to 0 bases and at J to 3 bases, leaving 7 bases not matched to a gene. This CDR3 region has 16 residues. The CDR3 nucleotides read TGTGCCAGCAGCCAAGAGAAGGGTAGCGGGGACTACGAGCAGTACTTC. Residues: CASSQEKGSGDYEQYF.

The chain uses TRBV3-1 (or the pseudogene TRBV3-2) and TRBJ1-2; D is unclear. V was trimmed by 4 bases and J by 2 bases, leaving 11 bases between them. The germline V gene encodes CDR1 LGHDT and CDR2 YNNKEL (reference sequence). The CDR3 runs to 14 residues. The CDR3 bases are TGTGCCAGCAGCCCCTTTGGCGGGAACTATGGCTACACCTTC. As protein: CASSPFGGNYGYTF.

This chain connects TRBV25-1 to TRBJ2-3; the match to TRBD2 covers 9 bases. CDR1 and CDR2 from the germline V gene are MGHDK and SYGVNS. The CDR3 is 18 residues long. V gave up 0 bases and J gave up 5 bases; unmatched junction bases: 12. The CDR3 bases are TGTGCCAGCAGTGAATATTCAAGCGGGGGGCCTTCGGGAGATACGCAGTATTTT. Translation gives CASSEYSSGGPSGDTQYF.

This clone occurred a few times. The J gene is TRBJ1-2, the V gene TRBV10-3; D gene ambiguous. Germline-derived CDR1 and CDR2 are ENHRY and SYGVKD. The CDR3 has 14 residues. Trimming pared 2 bases from V and 7 bases from J, leaving 14 bases between. The CDR3 nucleotides are TGTGCCATCAGTGAGCCGCAGGTCTTTCGTGGCTACACCTTC. It yields the protein CAISEPQVFRGYTF.

The gene calls are TRBV5-5 and TRBJ2-7; 8 nucleotides agree with TRBD1. In germline, CDR1 is SGHKS, CDR2 YYEKEE (reference sequence). The CDR3 totals 15 residues. Unmatched junction bases numbered 4, after V lost 0 bases and J lost 2 bases. CDR3 region: CASSLGPGGPYEQYF. The CDR3, as DNA: TGTGCCAGCAGCTTGGGCCCAGGGGGCCCCTACGAGCAGTACTTC.

In its sample, this clone was seen once. CDR3 DNA: TGTGCCAGCAGCCGCCATAGCGGGGGGGCCTACAATGAGCAGTTCTTC. This translates into CASSRHSGGAYNEQFF. The rearrangement uses TRBV3-1 (or the pseudogene TRBV3-2) and TRBJ2-1; 11 nucleotides agree with TRBD2. J lost 2 bases, V lost 4 bases, and 4 bases had no gene match. CDR3 length: 16 amino acids. Germline loops: CDR1 LGHDT, CDR2 YNNKEL (reference sequence).

The chain is built from TRBV19 and TRBJ1-1; D gene ambiguous. This CDR3 has 13 amino acids. V was clipped by 2 bases and J by 4 bases, with 8 bases between them. The germline V gene has CDR1 LNHDA and CDR2 SQIVND (reference sequence). CDR3 DNA sequence: TGTGCCAGTAGTATACGACACCTCACTGAAGCTTTCTTT. This encodes CASSIRHLTEAFF.

The chain employs TRBV5-1 and TRBJ2-5; D is perhaps TRBD2 (6 bases). CDR1 and CDR2 (germline): SGHRS, YFSETQ. The V gene lost 0 bases and the J gene lost 5 bases, with 11 bases spanning the gap. This CDR3 contains 14 residues. This chain's CDR3 is CASSLEGGMETQYF. The CDR3 nucleotides read TGCGCCAGCAGCTTGGAGGGAGGTATGGAGACCCAGTACTTC.

The chain joins TRBV4-1 to TRBJ2-5, with D possibly matching TRBD2 (6 bases). This CDR3 has 17 amino acids. Per germline, CDR1 MGHRA and CDR2 YSYEKL. Trimming stripped 0 bases from V and 2 bases from J, with 16 bases between. This CDR3 reads CASSQDERAPGQETQYF. The CDR3 DNA reads as TGCGCCAGCAGCCAAGATGAGCGGGCCCCGGGGCAAGAGACCCAGTACTTC.

V gene TRBV19 combines with J gene TRBJ2-7; 7 positions match TRBD1. The CDR3 sequence is 15 residues long. The V gene's germline CDR1 is LNHDA and CDR2 SQIVND (reference sequence). Germline trimming cut 1 base from V and 2 bases from J; bases unmatched to any gene: 5. CDR3 loop: CASSIGYGTAYEQYF. CDR3 DNA sequence: TGTGCCAGTAGTATAGGGTACGGGACAGCCTACGAGCAGTACTTC.

Here the CDR3 reads CASSSGTSGSVGEQYF. For the CDR3, the DNA is TGTGCCAGCAGCTCTGGGACTAGCGGGAGCGTAGGCGAGCAGTACTTC. This chain links TRBV5-4 with TRBJ2-7; 14 bases match TRBD2. Germline V lookup: CDR1 SGHNT, CDR2 YYREEE (reference sequence). V lost 3 bases, J lost 6 bases, and 8 bases stayed unmatched. CDR3 length equals 16 residues.

This clone was recorded once. The V call is TRBV9, the J call TRBJ2-3, with 10 bases fitting TRBD2. Germline lookup yields CDR1 SGDLS and CDR2 YYNGEE. V lost 4 bases and J lost 0; bases outside the gene matches: 5. The CDR3 has 16 residues. The CDR3 DNA reads as TGTGCCAGCAGCCTCGGGACTAGCGCTAGCACAGATACGCAGTATTTT. Amino acid sequence: CASSLGTSASTDTQYF.

The genes are TRBV2 and TRBJ1-1; 9 bases fit TRBD1. The J segment lost 5 bases and the V segment lost 6 bases, leaving 4 bases of the junction unmatched. Germline V lookup: CDR1 SNHLY, CDR2 FYNNEI. The CDR3 is 13 amino acids. CDR3 region: CASSGQGRTEAFF. CDR3 DNA sequence: TGTGCCAGCAGCGGACAGGGGCGAACTGAAGCTTTCTTT.

V and J are TRBV19 and TRBJ2-5; D remains ambiguous. Per the germline V gene, CDR1 is LNHDA and CDR2 is SQIVND (reference sequence). V was pared by 3 bases and J by 2 bases, with 10 bases between. The length of the CDR3 is 14 residues. The CDR3 bases are TGTGCCAGTAGTATCGATTGGAGTCAAGAGACCCAGTACTTC. Amino acids: CASSIDWSQETQYF.

The rearrangement links TRBV28 to TRBJ1-1, with 11 bases identical to TRBD1. Germline CDR1 MDHEN, CDR2 SYDVKM. After removal of 5 bases from V and 5 bases from J, the junction contained 7 bases not matched to a gene. CDR3 length: 15 amino acids. The DNA for the CDR3 is TGTGCCAGCAGTCTTAGGACAGGGGGCGGAACTGAAGCTTTCTTT. Its protein is CASSLRTGGGTEAFF.

This clone is large in the sample. The same CDR3 arises from other DNA sequences in this sample as well. The V call is TRBV11-3, the J call TRBJ2-5; no clear D. V was shortened by 2 bases and J by 5 bases, with 9 bases between the two germline ends. CDR1 is SGHNT and CDR2 is YENEEA in the germline V gene. The length of the CDR3 is 13 residues. CDR3: CASSLRGEETQYF. The DNA for the CDR3 is TGTGCCAGCAGCTTACGAGGAGAGGAGACCCAGTACTTC.

The chain joins TRBV4-1 to TRBJ2-1; 12 bases are shared with TRBD2. The V segment lost 2 bases and the J segment 7 bases; nucleotides outside the gene matches: 3. Germline CDR1 reads MGHRA; CDR2 reads YSYEKL. This CDR3 is 15 amino acids long. CDR3 residues: CASSQTSGRPNEQFF. The DNA of the CDR3 is TGCGCCAGCAGCCAAACTAGCGGGAGGCCAAATGAGCAGTTCTTC.

The chain couples TRBV19 to TRBJ2-3; TRBD2 is a possible D gene (5 bases). CDR3 length equals 13 residues. Germline V lookup: CDR1 LNHDA, CDR2 SQIVND (reference sequence). Trimming took 11 bases from V and 5 from J, leaving 17 bases between them. In nucleotides, the CDR3 is TGTGCCTCTAGAAGGGAGCGGCTAGATACGCAGTATTTT. Its protein is CASRRERLDTQYF. Based on the CDR3 plus reference TRBV19 and TRBJ2-3, the full variable domain is DGGITQSPKYLFRKEGQNVTLSCEQNLNHDAMYWYRQDPGQGLRLIYYSQIVNDFQKGDIAEGYSVSREKKESFPLTVTSAQKNPTAFYLCASRRERLDTQYFGPGTRLTVL.

V is TRBV19 and J is TRBJ2-3; D perhaps matches TRBD2 (6 bases). Trimming removed 2 bases from V and 2 bases from J, with 11 bases in between. CDR1 and CDR2 (germline): LNHDA, SQIVND (reference sequence). This CDR3 has 15 amino acids. CDR3 nucleotides: TGTGCCAGTAGTATAAGCGCGGGGTTCACAGATACGCAGTATTTT. This gives the protein CASSISAGFTDTQYF.